The clone carrying this TCR beta chain is a singleton in its sample. What it binds is unknown. The entry originates in a study of blood T cells in healthy people across ages. Whole-study context: Template-switching capture recovered about one barcoded beta molecule per two T cells. General study results and limits: A strong correlation was found between TCR beta diversity and the percentage of naive T cells.

Sample-barcoded 5' priming and a J-beta primer mix drove a second PCR of 7 to 11 cycles. All samples yielded 3 million or more CDR3-containing paired-end reads. In TCRdb, the 5' RACE reads were re-called with MiXCR into one record per CDR3 protein. This table holds about 1.4 million distinct CDR3 sequences, around 55% found once. The V end was cut by 8 bases, the J end by 7 bases, with 15 bases between. The CDR3 length is 13 residues. The sample comprised blood. The sequence came from a man aged 18 to 35 in good health. The V and J genes are TRBV12-3 or TRBV12-4 and TRBJ2-4, with D possibly being TRBD2 (6 bases). CDR3 nucleotides: TGTGCCAGCGGGGACGGACTAAGGAACATTCAGTACTTC. This translates into CASGDGLRNIQYF.